This T cell receptor beta chain was observed in a study of siplizumab effects on memory and regulatory T cells. General study findings and limits: Most proliferating CD4+ or CD8+ clones, roughly 80-97%, had no naive or memory assignment. Siplizumab conditions gave an average of around 70% Treg-derived mappable alloreactive CD4+ clones, versus 25% to 30% for controls. Suppressive capability of dividing Tregs from siplizumab cultures went unverified.

The CDR3 length is 14 residues. CDR1 and CDR2 (germline): MDHEN, SYDVKM. The V and J ends lost 3 bases and 0 bases respectively, with 5 bases between them. A remark on this clone: Its antigen remains unidentified.

Clones were sequenced by immunoSEQ multiplex PCR, and TCRdb holds only the in-frame ones, with some missing. Of roughly 56,000 clones detected, more than 85% appear once; the ten largest clones hold roughly two fifths. Sequenced sample: CD8+ T cells sorted from blood. This TCR derives from a human donor in good health. The chain is built from TRBV28 and TRBJ2-2, with unresolved D. The CDR3 DNA follows: TGTGCCAGCAGTTTTTGGACGAACACCGGGGAGCTGTTTTTT. It translates to CASSFWTNTGELFF. Full variable domain (remainder filled in from reference TRBV28 and TRBJ2-2): DVKVTQSSRYLVKRTGEKVFLECVQDMDHENMFWYRQDPGLGLRLIYFSYDVKMKEKGDIPEGYSVSREKKERFSLILESASTNQTSMYLCASSFWTNTGELFFGEGSRLTVL.